This T cell receptor beta chain was identified during a study of beta chain features in type 1 diabetes. Regarding the study as a whole: Patients with Type 1 diabetes showed moderately but significantly shorter TCRB CDR3s in all four CD4+ subsets.

Every isolated RNA sample was fully reverse transcribed, so sequencing captured expressed TCRB transcripts. Data came from immunoSEQ multiplex PCR; TCRdb stores just in-frame clones and leaves some out. The profile shows more than 300,000 clones, roughly 12% of them singletons. V shed 5 bases, J shed 8 bases, and the junction held 14 bases outside the gene matches. CDR3 length equals 18 residues. Germline CDR1 is SNHLY and CDR2 is FYNNEI. The sample holds one count of this clone. The target antigen is unknown. The clonotype was recovered from a man aged 18 to 30 in good health. The J gene is TRBJ2-3, the V gene TRBV2, with TRBD2 identical over 15 bases. Material: naive CD4+ T cells from blood. This chain's CDR3 is CASSRPGTSGRRLSTQYF. Written as DNA, the CDR3 is TGTGCCAGCAGTCGTCCCGGGACTAGCGGGAGGAGGTTAAGTACGCAGTATTTT. Drawing the rest from reference TRBV2 and TRBJ2-3, the complete variable domain is EPEVTQTPSHQVTQMGQEVILRCVPISNHLYFYWYRQILGQKVEFLVSFYNNEISEKSEIFDDQFSVERPDGSNFTLKIRSTKLEDSAMYFCASSRPGTSGRRLSTQYFGPGTRLTVL.